This T cell receptor (beta chain) was captured by sequencing in a study of OX40 agonist ivuxolimab in advanced cancers. Study-level information: Patients received ivuxolimab, an agonistic anti-OX40 (CD134) antibody. A history of anti-PD-1, anti-PD-L1 or anti-CTLA-4 therapy was acceptable, and 30% to 45% had some.

On this clone: No antigen is known for it.

Broader study findings: Among patients with partial responses at 0.1-3.0 mg/kg, clonal expansion was among the lowest.

The CDR3 is 15 amino acids. With V trimmed by 1 base and J by 6 bases, 5 bases remained unmatched. The germline CDR1 and CDR2 sequences are SGHTA and FQGNSA. Clones were read by immunoSEQ multiplex PCR, and TCRdb kept only the in-frame ones, dropping some. The table records tens of thousands of clones, around 90% of them present only once. Autoimmune disease history or systemic immunosuppression led to patients being barred. Sequences were derived from CD4+ or CD8+ T cells sorted from blood, sampled in a trial of the OX40 agonist ivuxolimab. The rearrangement uses TRBV7-2 and TRBJ1-5; 8 nucleotides line up with TRBD1. The sequence derives from an adult with an advanced solid tumor such as melanoma, head and neck, liver or kidney cancer. This chain's CDR3 is CASSLGTQGGQPQHF. CDR3 DNA: TGTGCCAGCAGCTTAGGAACACAGGGGGGTCAGCCCCAGCATTTT.